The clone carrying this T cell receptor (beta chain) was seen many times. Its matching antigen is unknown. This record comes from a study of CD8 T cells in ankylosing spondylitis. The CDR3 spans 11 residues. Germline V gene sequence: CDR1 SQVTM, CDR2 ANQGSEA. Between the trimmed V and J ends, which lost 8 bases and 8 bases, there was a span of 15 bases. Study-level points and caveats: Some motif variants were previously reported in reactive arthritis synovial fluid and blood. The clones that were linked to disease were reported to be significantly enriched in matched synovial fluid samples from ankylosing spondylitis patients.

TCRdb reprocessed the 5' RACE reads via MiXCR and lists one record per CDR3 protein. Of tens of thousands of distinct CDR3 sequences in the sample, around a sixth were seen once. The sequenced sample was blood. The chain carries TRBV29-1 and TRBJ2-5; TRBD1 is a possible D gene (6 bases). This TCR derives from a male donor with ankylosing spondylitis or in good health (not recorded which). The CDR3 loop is CSTETGRTQYF. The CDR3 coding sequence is TGCAGCACCGAGACAGGTCGCACCCAGTACTTC.